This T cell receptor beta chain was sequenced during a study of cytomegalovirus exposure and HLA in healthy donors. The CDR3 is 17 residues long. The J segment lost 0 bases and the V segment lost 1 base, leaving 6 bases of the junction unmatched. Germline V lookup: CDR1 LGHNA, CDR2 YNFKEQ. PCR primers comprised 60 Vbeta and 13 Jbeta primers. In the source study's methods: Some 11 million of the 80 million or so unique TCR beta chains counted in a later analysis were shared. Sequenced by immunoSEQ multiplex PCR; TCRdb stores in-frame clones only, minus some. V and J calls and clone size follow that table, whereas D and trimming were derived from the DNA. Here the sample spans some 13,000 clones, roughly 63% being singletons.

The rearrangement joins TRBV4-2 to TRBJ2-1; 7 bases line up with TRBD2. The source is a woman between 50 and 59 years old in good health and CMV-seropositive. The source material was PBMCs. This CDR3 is CASSQGPSGASYNEQFF. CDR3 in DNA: TGTGCCAGCAGCCAAGGGCCAAGCGGGGCCTCCTACAATGAGCAGTTCTTC.